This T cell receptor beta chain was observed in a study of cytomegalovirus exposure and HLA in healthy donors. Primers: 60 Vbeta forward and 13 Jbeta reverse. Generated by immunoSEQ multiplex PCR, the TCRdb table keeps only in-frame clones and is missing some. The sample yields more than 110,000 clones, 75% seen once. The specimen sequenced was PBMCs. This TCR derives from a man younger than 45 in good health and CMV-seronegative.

The CDR3 here is CASSLGTAATNEKLFF. CDR3 coding DNA: TGTGCCAGCAGCTTGGGAACAGCTGCAACTAATGAAAAACTGTTTTTT. The chain combines TRBV5-6 with TRBJ1-4; D is undetermined. Germline lookup yields CDR1 SGHDT and CDR2 YYEEEE. The CDR3 has 16 residues. V dropped 0 bases and J dropped 0 bases, with 9 bases sitting between them.